This entry features one TCR beta chain sequence. This entry belongs to a study of T-cell reconstitution after alpha-beta-depleted transplantation in children. The library targeted TCRbeta and was prepared with unique molecular identifiers. One entry per CDR3 protein, called by TCRdb with MiXCR from the PCR reads. The data hold around 530,000 distinct CDR3 sequences, with about 33% observed a single time. This receptor was taken from a human donor who donated a stem cell graft to a child with aplastic anemia. The starting material was PBMCs from the stem cell graft donor, obtained from the stem cell graft.

The CDR3 sequence: CARPQGRGNEQYF. As DNA, the CDR3 is TGCGCCAGACCACAGGGCCGCGGGAACGAGCAGTACTTC. The V call is TRBV4-3, the J call TRBJ2-7; D is possibly TRBD1 or TRBD2 (6 bases each). CDR1 LGHNA and CDR2 YSLEER come from the germline V gene. V was shortened by 9 bases and J by 5 bases, with 17 bases between the two germline ends. The length of the CDR3 is 13 residues.